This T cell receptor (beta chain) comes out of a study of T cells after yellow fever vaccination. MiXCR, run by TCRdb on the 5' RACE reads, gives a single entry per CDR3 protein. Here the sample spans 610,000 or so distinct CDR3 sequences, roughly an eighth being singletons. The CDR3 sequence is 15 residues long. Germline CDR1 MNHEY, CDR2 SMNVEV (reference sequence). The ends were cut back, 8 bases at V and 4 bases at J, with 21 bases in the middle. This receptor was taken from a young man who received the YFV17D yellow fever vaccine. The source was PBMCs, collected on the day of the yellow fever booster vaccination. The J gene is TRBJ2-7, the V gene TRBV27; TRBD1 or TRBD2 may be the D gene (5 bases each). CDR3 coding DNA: TGTGCCAGCGTAAGGACGTTGGGGGAATCATACGAGCAGTACTTC. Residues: CASVRTLGESYEQYF.